This T cell receptor (beta chain) was found in a study of blood T cell repertoires in COVID-19. In the study overall: Italy, Spain and the United States were the sources of the convalescent and acute COVID-19 samples. The cDNA or gDNA used as material had been derived from T cells, B-cell-depleted T cells, or PBMCs.

Original handling: For nucleated cells, counts were estimated from reference gene primer amplification. Profiling relied on immunoSEQ multiplex PCR, and the TCRdb table lists in-frame clones only, not all of them. V, J and clone size derive from that table, while D and trimming were established from the DNA sequence. The table shows about 110,000 clones, with 80% to 90% occurring only once. V lost 6 bases and J lost 0; bases outside the gene matches: 5. CDR3 length: 14 residues. CDR1 is SNHLY, CDR2 FYNNEI, per germline. Material: peripheral blood. V is TRBV2 and J is TRBJ2-7, with TRBD1 matching 7 bases. This receptor was identified in a human donor in a cohort sampled during active COVID-19. The CDR3 DNA follows: TGTGCCAGCAGGCGGACAGGCAACTCCTACGAGCAGTACTTC. It is translated as CASRRTGNSYEQYF. The whole variable domain, filled in from reference TRBV2 and TRBJ2-7, reads EPEVTQTPSHQVTQMGQEVILRCVPISNHLYFYWYRQILGQKVEFLVSFYNNEISEKSEIFDDQFSVERPDGSNFTLKIRSTKLEDSAMYFCASRRTGNSYEQYFGPGTRLTVT.